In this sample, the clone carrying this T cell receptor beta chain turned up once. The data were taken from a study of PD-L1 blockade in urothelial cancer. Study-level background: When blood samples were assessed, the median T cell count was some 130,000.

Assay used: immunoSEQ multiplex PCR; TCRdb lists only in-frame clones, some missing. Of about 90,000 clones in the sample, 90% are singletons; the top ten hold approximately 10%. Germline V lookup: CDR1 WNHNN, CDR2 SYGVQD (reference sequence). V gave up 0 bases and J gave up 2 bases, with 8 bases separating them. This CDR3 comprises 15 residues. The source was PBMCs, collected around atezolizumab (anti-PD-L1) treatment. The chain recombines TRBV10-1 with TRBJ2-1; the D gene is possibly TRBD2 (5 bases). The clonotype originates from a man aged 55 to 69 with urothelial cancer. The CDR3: CASSESRATYNEQFF. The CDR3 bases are TGCGCCAGCAGTGAGTCGAGGGCGACCTACAATGAGCAGTTCTTC.